The 29 T cell receptor beta chains below were found in one sample sequenced in a study of monozygotic twins with inflammatory bowel disease. From its re-call of the 5' RACE reads, TCRdb lists each CDR3 protein once, without DNA. Recorded for this sample: 150,000 to 200,000 distinct CDR3 sequences. The sample comprised blood. The receptors originated from a human donor with ulcerative colitis or Crohn's disease, or a healthy co-twin of an affected twin (not recorded which).

V and J are TRBV6-5 and TRBJ1-2; TCRdb picks TRBD1, but there is no DNA to check that call. CDR1 and CDR2 from the germline V gene are MNHEY and SVGAGI. The CDR3 length is 15 residues. The CDR3 spells CASSLKGIGGYGYTF.

This chain connects TRBV20-1 to TRBJ2-7; TCRdb calls TRBD1, which cannot be checked without DNA. The CDR3 loop spans 14 amino acids. Germline-derived CDR1 and CDR2 are DFQATT and SNEGSKA (reference sequence). CDR3 in amino acids: CSATDRDSSYEQYF.

The CDR3 loop is CAWDKSSGNTIYF. The chain recombines TRBV30 with TRBJ1-3. Per germline, CDR1 GTSNPN and CDR2 SVGIG (reference sequence). The CDR3 is 13 amino acids.

The rearrangement joins TRBV7-2 to TRBJ2-1; TCRdb picks TRBD2, but there is no DNA to check that call. Germline V gives CDR1 SGHTA, CDR2 FQGNSA. The CDR3 totals 16 residues. The CDR3 sequence is CASSPPAGFSAYEQFF.

V and J are TRBV20-1 and TRBJ1-5; no DNA is available, so the TRBD1 call from TCRdb remains unchecked. The germline V gene has CDR1 DFQATT and CDR2 SNEGSKA (reference sequence). The CDR3 runs to 16 residues. CDR3 sequence reads: CSARVDLGTGGQPQHF.

The rearrangement joins TRBV10-2 to TRBJ2-1; TCRdb picks TRBD2, but there is no DNA to check that call. Germline CDR1 is WSHSY and CDR2 is SAAADI. The CDR3 spans 17 residues. The CDR3: CASSEGLAGGRRDEQFF.

The CDR3 protein is CASSPTGSSYEQYF. V and J are TRBV3-1 and TRBJ2-7; TCRdb gives TRBD1 as the D gene, but with no DNA this cannot be confirmed. Germline V gene sequence: CDR1 LGHDT, CDR2 YNNKEL (reference sequence). The CDR3 totals 14 residues.

The chain combines TRBV6-5 with TRBJ2-3; the TCRdb D gene call, TRBD1, has no DNA to confirm it. The CDR3 has 13 residues. Germline CDR1 MNHEY, CDR2 SVGAGI. The CDR3 sequence: CASSYPQGDTQYF.

V gene TRBV15 combines with J gene TRBJ1-1; TCRdb designates TRBD1, a call that cannot be tested without DNA. Germline loops: CDR1 LNHNV, CDR2 YYDKDF (reference sequence). The CDR3 has 14 amino acids. The CDR3 here is CATLTDSKNTEAFF.

The rearrangement joins TRBV27 to TRBJ1-1; TCRdb selects TRBD1, and the lack of DNA leaves this call unchecked. CDR1 and CDR2 (germline): MNHEY, SMNVEV (reference sequence). The CDR3 has 15 residues. The CDR3 loop reads CASSLEGGAYTEAFF.

The chain has TRBV6-1 and TRBJ2-3; TCRdb outputs TRBD2, but without DNA this stays unchecked. The CDR3 totals 14 residues. In germline, CDR1 is MNHNS, CDR2 SASEGT. Here the CDR3 reads CATFSGGRTDTQYF.

V and J are TRBV11-2 and TRBJ2-2; the D call from TCRdb, TRBD2, cannot be confirmed without DNA. Germline V CDR1 and CDR2: SGHAT, FQNNGV. The CDR3 length is 15 residues. The CDR3 here is CASSFSGSYTGELFF. Full variable domain (remainder filled in from reference TRBV11-2 and TRBJ2-2): EAGVAQSPRYKIIEKRQSVAFWCNPISGHATLYWYQQILGQGPKLLIQFQNNGVVDDSQLPKDRFSAERLKGVDSTLKIQPAKLEDSAVYLCASSFSGSYTGELFFGEGSRLTVL.

CDR3 amino acids: CSAVPLQGAGLGANVLTF. The rearrangement links TRBV20-1 to TRBJ2-6; TCRdb gives TRBD1 as the D gene, but with no DNA this cannot be confirmed. This CDR3 spans 18 amino acids. Looked up from germline, CDR1 is DFQATT and CDR2 is SNEGSKA (reference sequence).

This chain connects TRBV10-3 to TRBJ2-1; checking the TCRdb D call of TRBD2 is not possible without DNA. The CDR3 spans 15 residues. Germline CDR1 reads ENHRY; CDR2 reads SYGVKD. CDR3 loop: CATALKADSYNEQFF.

The rearrangement uses TRBV2 and TRBJ1-1. Per germline, CDR1 SNHLY and CDR2 FYNNEI. The CDR3 sequence is 13 residues long. CDR3: CASSDLVGNKAFF.

The V call is TRBV5-4, the J call TRBJ2-3; without DNA, the TCRdb call of TRBD1 cannot be checked. Per germline, CDR1 SGHNT and CDR2 YYREEE (reference sequence). This CDR3 comprises 15 residues. CDR3 sequence reads: CASSPGGGSTDTQYF.

The chain couples TRBV9 to TRBJ2-5. The CDR3 loop spans 13 amino acids. Germline V gives CDR1 SGDLS, CDR2 YYNGEE. The CDR3 sequence: CASSVGIQETQYF.

V is TRBV7-9 and J is TRBJ2-2; TCRdb returns TRBD1, unconfirmable since there is no DNA. There are 14 residues in the CDR3. Germline V gene sequence: CDR1 SEHNR, CDR2 FQNEAQ (reference sequence). The CDR3 sequence is CASTRTVNTGELFF.

The chain has TRBV10-2 and TRBJ2-5; TCRdb lists TRBD2, though no DNA is available to test this call. Looked up from germline, CDR1 is WSHSY and CDR2 is SAAADI. The CDR3 sequence is 15 residues long. The CDR3 reads CASSESGLAATLQYF.

The V gene is TRBV29-1, the J gene TRBJ1-1; TCRdb's D call of TRBD1 is untestable without DNA. The germline CDR1 and CDR2 sequences are SQVTM and ANQGSEA. The CDR3 contains 12 residues. The CDR3 loop is CSVGLMNTEAFF.

The chain couples TRBV12-3 or TRBV12-4 to TRBJ1-1. The CDR3 has 12 residues. The CDR3: CASSVWDTEAFF.

This chain links TRBV18 with TRBJ1-1. The CDR3 has 16 amino acids. Germline V gene data show CDR1 as KGHSH and CDR2 as LQKENI. CDR3 in amino acids: CASSPGDWEGVTEAFF. Full variable domain (missing parts from reference TRBV18 and TRBJ1-1): NAGVMQNPRHLVRRRGQEARLRCSPMKGHSHVYWYRQLPEEGLKFMVYLQKENIIDESGMPKERFSAEFPKEGPSILRIQQVVRGDSAAYFCASSPGDWEGVTEAFFGQGTRLTVV.

V and J are TRBV6-1 and TRBJ2-5; the D call of TRBD1 rests on TCRdb alone, since no DNA is present to check it. Looked up from germline, CDR1 is MNHNS and CDR2 is SASEGT. The CDR3 is 13 residues long. CDR3 loop: CASRAGFRETQYF.

The chain couples TRBV20-1 to TRBJ1-1. From germline, CDR1 is DFQATT and CDR2 SNEGSKA (reference sequence). The CDR3 runs 12 residues. The CDR3: CSAKWVNTEAFF.

The chain is built from TRBV5-6 and TRBJ1-4; TCRdb designates TRBD1, a call that cannot be tested without DNA. Germline CDR1 reads SGHDT; CDR2 reads YYEEEE. The length of the CDR3 is 13 residues. The CDR3 loop is CASSFGQKEKLFF.

The chain couples TRBV4-3 to TRBJ1-1. Germline CDR1 LGHNA, CDR2 YSLEER. The CDR3 has 13 residues. CDR3 sequence reads: CASSQEVANEAFF.

The chain employs TRBV4-2 and TRBJ1-2. Germline assignment: CDR1 LGHNA and CDR2 YNFKEQ. This CDR3 spans 14 amino acids. This CDR3 is CASSQDRQNYGCTF.

J is TRBJ1-1 and V is TRBV29-1. There are 13 residues in the CDR3. CDR1 and CDR2 from the germline V gene are SQVTM and ANQGSEA. CDR3 residues: CSVVVPMNTGAFF. Complete variable domain (other parts from reference TRBV29-1 and TRBJ1-1): SAVISQKPSRDICQRGTSLTIQCQVDSQVTMMFWYRQQPGQSLTLIATANQGSEATYESGFVIDKFPISRPNLTFSTLTVSNMSPEDSSIYLCSVVVPMNTGAFFGQGTRLTVV.

This chain links TRBV18 with TRBJ2-3. Germline CDR1 reads KGHSH; CDR2 reads LQKENI. The CDR3 runs to 12 residues. CDR3 loop: CASSPVGDTQYF.